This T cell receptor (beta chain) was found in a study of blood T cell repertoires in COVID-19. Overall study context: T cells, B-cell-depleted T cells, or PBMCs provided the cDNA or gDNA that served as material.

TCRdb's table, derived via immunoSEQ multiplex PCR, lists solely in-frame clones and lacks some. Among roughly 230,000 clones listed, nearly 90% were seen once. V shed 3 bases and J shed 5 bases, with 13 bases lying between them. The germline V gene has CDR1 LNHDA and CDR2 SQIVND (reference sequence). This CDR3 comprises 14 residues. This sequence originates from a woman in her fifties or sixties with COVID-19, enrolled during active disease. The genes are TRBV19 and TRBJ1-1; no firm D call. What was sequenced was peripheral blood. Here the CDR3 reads CASSIERERTEAFF. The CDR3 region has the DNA TGTGCCAGTAGTATCGAACGGGAGAGGACTGAAGCTTTCTTT. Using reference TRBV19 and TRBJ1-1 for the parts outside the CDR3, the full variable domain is DGGITQSPKYLFRKEGQNVTLSCEQNLNHDAMYWYRQDPGQGLRLIYYSQIVNDFQKGDIAEGYSVSREKKESFPLTVTSAQKNPTAFYLCASSIERERTEAFFGQGTRLTVV.